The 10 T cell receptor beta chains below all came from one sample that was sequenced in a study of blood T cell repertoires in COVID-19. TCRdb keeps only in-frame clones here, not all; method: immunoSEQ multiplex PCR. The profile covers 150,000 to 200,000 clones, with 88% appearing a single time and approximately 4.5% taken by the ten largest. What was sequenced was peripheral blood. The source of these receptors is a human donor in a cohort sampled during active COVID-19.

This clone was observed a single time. The DNA for the CDR3 is TGTGCCAGCAGTTTCCGACGAACCTCCGGGGAGACCCAGTACTTC. Amino acids: CASSFRRTSGETQYF. The V call is TRBV6-2 or TRBV6-3, the J call TRBJ2-5; unclear D gene. Germline V lookup: CDR1 MNHEY, CDR2 SVGEGT. The CDR3 is made up of 15 amino acids. Trimming cost V 4 bases and J 5 bases, with 17 bases left between them.

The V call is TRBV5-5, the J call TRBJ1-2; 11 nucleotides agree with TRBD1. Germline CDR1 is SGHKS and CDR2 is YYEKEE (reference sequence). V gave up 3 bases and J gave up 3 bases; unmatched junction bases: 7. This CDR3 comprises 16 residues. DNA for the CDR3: TGTGCCAGCAGCTGGGGACAGGGGGGCCAGGACTATGGCTACACCTTC. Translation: CASSWGQGGQDYGYTF.

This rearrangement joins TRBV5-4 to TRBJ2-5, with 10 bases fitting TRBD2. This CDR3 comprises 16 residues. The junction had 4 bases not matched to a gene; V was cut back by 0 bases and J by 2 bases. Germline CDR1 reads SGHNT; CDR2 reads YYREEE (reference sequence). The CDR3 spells CASSLAVAGGQETQYF. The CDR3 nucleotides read TGTGCCAGCAGCTTGGCGGTAGCGGGAGGACAAGAGACCCAGTACTTC.

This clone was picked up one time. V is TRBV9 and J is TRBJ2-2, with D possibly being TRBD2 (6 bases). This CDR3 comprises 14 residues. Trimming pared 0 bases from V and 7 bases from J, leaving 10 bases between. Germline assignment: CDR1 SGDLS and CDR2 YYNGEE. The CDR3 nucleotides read TGTGCCAGCAGCGTAGTTGGGGGGATCGGGGAGCTGTTTTTT. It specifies CASSVVGGIGELFF.

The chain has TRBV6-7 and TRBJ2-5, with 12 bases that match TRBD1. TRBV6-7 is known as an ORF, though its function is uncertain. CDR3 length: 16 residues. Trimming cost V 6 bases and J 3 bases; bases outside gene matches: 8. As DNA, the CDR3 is TGTGCCAGCAGACCCCGGGACAGGGGGCTTGAAGAGACCCAGTACTTC. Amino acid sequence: CASRPRDRGLEETQYF.

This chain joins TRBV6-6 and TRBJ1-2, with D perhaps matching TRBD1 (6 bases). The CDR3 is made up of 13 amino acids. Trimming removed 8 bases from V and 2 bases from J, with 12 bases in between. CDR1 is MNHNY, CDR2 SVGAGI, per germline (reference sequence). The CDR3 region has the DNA TGTGCCAGCCTCCCAAGGGGGAACTATGGCTACACCTTC. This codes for CASLPRGNYGYTF.

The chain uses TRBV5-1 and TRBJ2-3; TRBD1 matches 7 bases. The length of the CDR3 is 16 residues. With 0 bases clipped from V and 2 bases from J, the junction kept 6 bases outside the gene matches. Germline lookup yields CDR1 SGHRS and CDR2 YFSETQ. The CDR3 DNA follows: TGCGCCAGCAGCTTGGGGGGACAGACTAACACAGATACGCAGTATTTT. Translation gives CASSLGGQTNTDTQYF.

CDR3 region: CASSSGADTQYF. Written as DNA, the CDR3 is TGTGCCAGCTCGTCAGGGGCGGATACGCAGTATTTT. The chain employs TRBV18 and TRBJ2-3; possible D gene TRBD1, 6 bases. Germline V gene sequence: CDR1 KGHSH, CDR2 LQKENI. V lost 6 bases and J lost 6, with 10 bases in between. The CDR3 runs 12 residues.

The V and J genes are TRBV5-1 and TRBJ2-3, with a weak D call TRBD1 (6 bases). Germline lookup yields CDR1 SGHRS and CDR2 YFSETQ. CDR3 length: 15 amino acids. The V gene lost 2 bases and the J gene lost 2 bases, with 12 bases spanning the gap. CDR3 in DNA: TGCGCCAGCAGCTTCTCCGGGGACACCACAGATACGCAGTATTTT. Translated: CASSFSGDTTDTQYF.

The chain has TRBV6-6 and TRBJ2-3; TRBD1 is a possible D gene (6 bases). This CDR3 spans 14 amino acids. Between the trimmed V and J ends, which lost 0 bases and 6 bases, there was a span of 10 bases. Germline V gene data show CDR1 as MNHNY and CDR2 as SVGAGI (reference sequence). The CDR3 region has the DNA TGTGCCAGCAGTTACTCGAGCAGGGGCGATACGCAGTATTTT. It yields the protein CASSYSSRGDTQYF.